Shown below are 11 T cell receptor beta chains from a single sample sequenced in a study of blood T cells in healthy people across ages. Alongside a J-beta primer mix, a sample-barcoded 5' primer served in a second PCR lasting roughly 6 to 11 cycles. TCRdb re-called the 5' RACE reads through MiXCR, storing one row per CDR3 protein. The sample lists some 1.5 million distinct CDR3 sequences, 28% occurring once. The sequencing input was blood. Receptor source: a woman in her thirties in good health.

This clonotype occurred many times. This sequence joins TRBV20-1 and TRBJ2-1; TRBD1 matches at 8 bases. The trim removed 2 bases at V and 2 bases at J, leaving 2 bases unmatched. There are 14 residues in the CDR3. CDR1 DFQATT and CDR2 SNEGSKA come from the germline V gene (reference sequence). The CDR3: CSARTGQAYNEQFF. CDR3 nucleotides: TGCAGTGCTAGAACGGGACAGGCCTACAATGAGCAGTTCTTC.

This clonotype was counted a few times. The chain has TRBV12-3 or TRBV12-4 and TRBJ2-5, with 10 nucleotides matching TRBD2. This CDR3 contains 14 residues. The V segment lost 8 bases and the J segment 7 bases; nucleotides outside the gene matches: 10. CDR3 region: CASGLSGGAVTQYF. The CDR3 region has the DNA TGTGCCAGCGGGCTGAGCGGGGGGGCGGTGACCCAGTACTTC.

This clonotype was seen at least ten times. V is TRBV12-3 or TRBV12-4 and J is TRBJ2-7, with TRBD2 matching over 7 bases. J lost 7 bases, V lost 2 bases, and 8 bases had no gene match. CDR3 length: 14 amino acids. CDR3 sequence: CASSLWTSGAEQYF. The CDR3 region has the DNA TGTGCCAGCAGTTTATGGACTAGTGGGGCGGAGCAGTACTTC.

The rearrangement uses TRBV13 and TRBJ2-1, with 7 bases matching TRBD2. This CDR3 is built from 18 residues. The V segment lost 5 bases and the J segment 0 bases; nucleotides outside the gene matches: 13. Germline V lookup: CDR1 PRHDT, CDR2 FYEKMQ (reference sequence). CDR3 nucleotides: TGTGCCAGCAGCCCACCCCCAACTAGCGTGAGCTCCTACAATGAGCAGTTCTTC. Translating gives CASSPPPTSVSSYNEQFF.

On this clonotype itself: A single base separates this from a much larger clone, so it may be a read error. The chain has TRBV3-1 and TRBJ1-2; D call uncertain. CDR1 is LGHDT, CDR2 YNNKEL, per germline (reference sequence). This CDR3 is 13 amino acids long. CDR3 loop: CANSQVEGYGYTF. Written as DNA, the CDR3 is TGTGCCAACAGCCAAGTGGAAGGGTATGGCTACACCTTC.

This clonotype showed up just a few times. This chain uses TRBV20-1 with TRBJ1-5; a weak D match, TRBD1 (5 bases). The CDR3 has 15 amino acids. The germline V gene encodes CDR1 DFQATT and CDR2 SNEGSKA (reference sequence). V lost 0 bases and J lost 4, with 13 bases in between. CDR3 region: CSARDSGSLNQPQHF. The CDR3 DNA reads TGCAGTGCTAGAGATTCAGGGAGTTTAAATCAGCCCCAGCATTTT.

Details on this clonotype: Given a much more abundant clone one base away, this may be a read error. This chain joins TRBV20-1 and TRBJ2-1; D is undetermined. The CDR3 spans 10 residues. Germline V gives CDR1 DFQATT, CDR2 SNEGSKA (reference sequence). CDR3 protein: CSVRNHEQFF. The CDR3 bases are TGCAGTGTTAGAAACCATGAGCAGTTCTTC.

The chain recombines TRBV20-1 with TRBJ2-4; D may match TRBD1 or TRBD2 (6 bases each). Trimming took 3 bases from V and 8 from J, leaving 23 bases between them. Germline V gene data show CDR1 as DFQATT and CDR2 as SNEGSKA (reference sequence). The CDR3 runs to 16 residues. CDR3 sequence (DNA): TGCAGTGCTAGTACCGGGGGCTGGAGAGAAAGGGACATTCAGTACTTC. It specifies CSASTGGWRERDIQYF.

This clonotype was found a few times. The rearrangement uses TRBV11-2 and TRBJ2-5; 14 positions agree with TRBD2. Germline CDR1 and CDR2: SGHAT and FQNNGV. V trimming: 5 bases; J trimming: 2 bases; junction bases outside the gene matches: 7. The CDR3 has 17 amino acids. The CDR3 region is CASSRRGTSGGQETQYF. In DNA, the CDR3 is TGTGCCAGCAGCCGAAGAGGGACTAGCGGGGGACAAGAGACCCAGTACTTC.

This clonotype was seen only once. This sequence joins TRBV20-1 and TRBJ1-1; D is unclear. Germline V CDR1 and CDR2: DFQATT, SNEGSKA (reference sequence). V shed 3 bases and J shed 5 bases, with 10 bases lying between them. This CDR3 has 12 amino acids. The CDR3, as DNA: TGCAGTGCTAGTGGGGTGGGGACTGAAGCTTTCTTT. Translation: CSASGVGTEAFF.

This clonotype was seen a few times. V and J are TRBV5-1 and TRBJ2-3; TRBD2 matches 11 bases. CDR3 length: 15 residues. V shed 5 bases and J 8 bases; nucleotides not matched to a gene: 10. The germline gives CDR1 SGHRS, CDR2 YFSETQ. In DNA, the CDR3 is TGCGCCAGCAGGGGGACTAGCGGCCTACCAGGTACGCAGTATTTT. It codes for CASRGTSGLPGTQYF.